The clone carrying this TCR beta chain has a count of ten or more. Its antigen is undetermined. This CDR3 is 13 amino acids long. V lost 6 bases, J lost 2 bases, and 14 bases lay in between. The germline gives CDR1 SQVTM, CDR2 ANQGSEA. This specimen belongs to a study of glioma-infiltrating T cells. Overall study results and limits: Gliomas, especially low-grade, showed above-expected tissue-blood divergence; non-neoplastic patients showed below.

Using RNA template, CDR3s of TCR alpha and beta were amplified with iRepertoire arm-PCR. One-step reverse transcription and amplification started from approximately 100-400 ng of tissue mRNA or PBMC total RNA. TCRdb re-called the multiplex PCR reads with MiXCR, one entry per CDR3 protein. The table lists several thousand distinct CDR3 sequences, 40% to 45% of them singletons. Sequenced material: glioma tissue, nonneoplastic brain tissue, or PBMCs (not recorded which). The source is a human donor with low-grade glioma or glioblastoma, undergoing nonglioma brain surgery, or in good health (not recorded which). The genes are TRBV29-1 and TRBJ2-7; D tentatively reads TRBD1 or TRBD2 (5 bases each). CDR3 residues: CSVTGTTAYEQYF. CDR3 bases: TGCAGCGTGACCGGGACGACCGCCTACGAGCAGTACTTC.